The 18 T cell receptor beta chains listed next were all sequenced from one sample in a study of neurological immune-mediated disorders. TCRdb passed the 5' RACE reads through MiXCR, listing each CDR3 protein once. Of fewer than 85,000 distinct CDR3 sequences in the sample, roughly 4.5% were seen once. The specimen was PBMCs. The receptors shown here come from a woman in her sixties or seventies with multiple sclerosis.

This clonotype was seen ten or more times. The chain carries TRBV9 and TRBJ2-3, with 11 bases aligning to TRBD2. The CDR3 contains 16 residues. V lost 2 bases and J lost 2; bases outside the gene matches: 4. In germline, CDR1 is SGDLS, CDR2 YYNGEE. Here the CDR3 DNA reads TGTGCCAGCAGCGTGGGGACTAGCGGAAACACAGATACGCAGTATTTT. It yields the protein CASSVGTSGNTDTQYF.

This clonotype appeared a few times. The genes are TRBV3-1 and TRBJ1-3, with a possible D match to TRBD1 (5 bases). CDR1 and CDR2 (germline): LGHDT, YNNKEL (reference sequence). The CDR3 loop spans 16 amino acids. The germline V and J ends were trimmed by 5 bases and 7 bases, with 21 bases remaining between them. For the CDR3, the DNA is TGTGCCAGCAGCGTTCATACGTCCCCGAGACAGAACACCATATATTTT. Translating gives CASSVHTSPRQNTIYF.

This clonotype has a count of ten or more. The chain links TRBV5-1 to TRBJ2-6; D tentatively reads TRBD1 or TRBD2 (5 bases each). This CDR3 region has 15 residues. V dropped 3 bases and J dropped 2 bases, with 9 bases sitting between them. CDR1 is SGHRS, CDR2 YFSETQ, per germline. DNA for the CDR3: TGCGCCAGCAGCTCGGGACGAACTGGGGCCAACGTCCTGACTTTC. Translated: CASSSGRTGANVLTF. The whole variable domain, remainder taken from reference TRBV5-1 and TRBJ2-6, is KAGVTQTPRYLIKTRGQQVTLSCSPISGHRSVSWYQQTPGQGLQFLFEYFSETQRNKGNFPGRFSGRQFSNSRSEMNVSTLELGDSALYLCASSSGRTGANVLTFGAGSRLTVL.

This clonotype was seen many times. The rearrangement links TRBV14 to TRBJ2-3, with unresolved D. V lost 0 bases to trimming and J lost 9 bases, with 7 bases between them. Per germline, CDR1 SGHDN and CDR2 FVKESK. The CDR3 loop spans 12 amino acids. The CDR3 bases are TGTGCCAGCAGCCAAGAGGCTACCACGCAGTATTTT. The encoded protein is CASSQEATTQYF.

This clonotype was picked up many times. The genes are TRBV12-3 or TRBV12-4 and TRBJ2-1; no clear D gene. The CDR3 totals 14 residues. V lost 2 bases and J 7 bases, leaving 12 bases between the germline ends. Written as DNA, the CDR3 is TGTGCCAGCAGTTTAATGAACCCAACGAATGAGCAGTTCTTC. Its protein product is CASSLMNPTNEQFF.

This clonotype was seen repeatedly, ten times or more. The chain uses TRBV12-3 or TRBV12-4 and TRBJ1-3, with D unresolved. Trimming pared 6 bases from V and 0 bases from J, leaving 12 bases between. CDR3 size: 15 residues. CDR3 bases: TGTGCCAGCAGGTCCGAAGACGGCTCTGGAAACACCATATATTTT. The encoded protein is CASRSEDGSGNTIYF.

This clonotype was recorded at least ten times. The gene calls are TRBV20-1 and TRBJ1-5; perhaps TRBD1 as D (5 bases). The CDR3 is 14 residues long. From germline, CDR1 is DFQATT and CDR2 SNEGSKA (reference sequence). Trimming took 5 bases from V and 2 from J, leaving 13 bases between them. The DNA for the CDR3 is TGCAGTGCTCGACAGATTCTTGGCAATCAGCCCCAGCATTTT. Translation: CSARQILGNQPQHF.

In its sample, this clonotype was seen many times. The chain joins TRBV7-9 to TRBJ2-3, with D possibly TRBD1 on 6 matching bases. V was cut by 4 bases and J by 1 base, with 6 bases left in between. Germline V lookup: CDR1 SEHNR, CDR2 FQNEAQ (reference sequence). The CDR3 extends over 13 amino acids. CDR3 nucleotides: TGTGCCAGCAGCTGGGGGCGCACAGATACGCAGTATTTT. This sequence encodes CASSWGRTDTQYF.

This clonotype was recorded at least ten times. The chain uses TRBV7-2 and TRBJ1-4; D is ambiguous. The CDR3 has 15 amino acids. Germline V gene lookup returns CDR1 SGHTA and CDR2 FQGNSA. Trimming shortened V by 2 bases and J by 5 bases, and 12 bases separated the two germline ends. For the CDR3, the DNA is TGTGCCAGCAGCTTACAGTCCAGGTGGAATGAAAAACTGTTTTTT. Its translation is CASSLQSRWNEKLFF.

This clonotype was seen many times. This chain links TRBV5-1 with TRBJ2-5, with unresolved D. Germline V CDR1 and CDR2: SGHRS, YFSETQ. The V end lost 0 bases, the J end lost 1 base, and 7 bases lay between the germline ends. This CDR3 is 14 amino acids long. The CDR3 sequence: CASSLGAVQETQYF. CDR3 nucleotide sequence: TGCGCCAGCAGCTTGGGTGCGGTCCAAGAGACCCAGTACTTC.

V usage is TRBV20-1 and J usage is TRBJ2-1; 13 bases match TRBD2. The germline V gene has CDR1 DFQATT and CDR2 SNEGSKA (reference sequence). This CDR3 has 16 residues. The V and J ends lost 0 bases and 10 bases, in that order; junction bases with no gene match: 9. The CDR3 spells CSARDNFGGLAGEQFF. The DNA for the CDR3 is TGCAGTGCTAGAGATAACTTCGGGGGACTAGCGGGAGAGCAGTTCTTC.

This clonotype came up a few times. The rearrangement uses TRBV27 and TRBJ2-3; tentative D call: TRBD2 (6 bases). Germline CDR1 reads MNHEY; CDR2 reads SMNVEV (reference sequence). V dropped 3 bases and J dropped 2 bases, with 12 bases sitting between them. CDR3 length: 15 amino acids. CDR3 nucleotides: TGTGCCAGCAGTTTTACAGCGGGCCTCACAGATACGCAGTATTTT. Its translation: CASSFTAGLTDTQYF.

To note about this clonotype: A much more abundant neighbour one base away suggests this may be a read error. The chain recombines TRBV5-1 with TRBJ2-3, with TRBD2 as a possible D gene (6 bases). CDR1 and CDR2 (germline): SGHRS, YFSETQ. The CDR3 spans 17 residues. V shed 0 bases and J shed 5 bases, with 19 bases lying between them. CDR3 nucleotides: TGCGCCAGCAGCTTGGCCGATTTGGGGCGGGGTAAAGATACGCAGTATTTT. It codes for CASSLADLGRGKDTQYF.

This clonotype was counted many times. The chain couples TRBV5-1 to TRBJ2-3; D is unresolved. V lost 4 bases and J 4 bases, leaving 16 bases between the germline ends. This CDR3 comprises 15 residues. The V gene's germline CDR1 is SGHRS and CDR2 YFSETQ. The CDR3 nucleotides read TGCGCCAGCAGCCCGGACGGCCGTACCCCAGATACGCAGTATTTT. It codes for CASSPDGRTPDTQYF. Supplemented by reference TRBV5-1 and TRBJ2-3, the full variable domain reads KAGVTQTPRYLIKTRGQQVTLSCSPISGHRSVSWYQQTPGQGLQFLFEYFSETQRNKGNFPGRFSGRQFSNSRSEMNVSTLELGDSALYLCASSPDGRTPDTQYFGPGTRLTVL.

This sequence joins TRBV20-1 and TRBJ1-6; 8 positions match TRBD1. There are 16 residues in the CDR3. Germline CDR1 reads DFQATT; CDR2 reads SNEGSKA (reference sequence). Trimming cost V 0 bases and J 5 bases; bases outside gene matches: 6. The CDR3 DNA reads TGCAGTGCTAGAGATGAGACAGGGGTTAATAATTCACCCCTCCACTTT. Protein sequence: CSARDETGVNNSPLHF.

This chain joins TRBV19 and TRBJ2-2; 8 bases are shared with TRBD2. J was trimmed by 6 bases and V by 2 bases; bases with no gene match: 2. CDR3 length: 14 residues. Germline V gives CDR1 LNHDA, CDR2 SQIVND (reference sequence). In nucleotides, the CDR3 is TGTGCCAGTAGTATACGAGCGGGAGCCGGGGAGCTGTTTTTT. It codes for CASSIRAGAGELFF.

CDR3 nucleotide sequence: TGTGCCAGCTCACCCGACGGGACAGAGGCCTACGAGCAGTACTTC. Translated, it gives CASSPDGTEAYEQYF. The chain has TRBV18 and TRBJ2-7; 7 bases match TRBD1. The germline V gene has CDR1 KGHSH and CDR2 LQKENI. The CDR3 extends over 15 amino acids. V lost 3 bases, J lost 2 bases, and 7 bases stayed unmatched.

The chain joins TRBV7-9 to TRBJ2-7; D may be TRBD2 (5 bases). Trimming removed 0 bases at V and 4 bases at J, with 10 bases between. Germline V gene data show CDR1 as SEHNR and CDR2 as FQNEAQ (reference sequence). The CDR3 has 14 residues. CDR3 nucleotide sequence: TGTGCCAGCAGCTTAGCAGTTGGAGGTTACGAGCAGTACTTC. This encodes CASSLAVGGYEQYF.